The rows below give T cell receptor beta chains drawn from one sample of a study of OX40 agonist ivuxolimab in advanced cancers. The assay was immunoSEQ multiplex PCR, and TCRdb's table has in-frame clones only and misses some. The data hold about 76,000 clones, with approximately 83% observed a single time. Sequencing used CD4+ or CD8+ T cells sorted from blood, obtained in a trial of the OX40 agonist ivuxolimab. The receptors derive from an adult with an advanced solid tumor such as melanoma, head and neck, liver or kidney cancer. CDR3s include the opening cysteine and the closing phenylalanine or tryptophan. The D gene is left open where the match is weak. For some rows the clone size is stated as once, few or many, or as a class when expanded; others skip it.

size: .; J: TRBJ2-7; V: TRBV4-1; D: .; CDR3: CASSQGEQGREQYF; DNA: TGCGCCAGCAGCCAAGGGGAGCAGGGCCGGGAGCAGTACTTC
size: .; J: TRBJ1-2; V: TRBV7-9; D: TRBD1; CDR3: CASSSQGPNYGYTF; DNA: TGTGCCAGCAGCTCACAGGGGCCTAACTATGGCTACACCTTC
size: few; J: TRBJ2-4; V: TRBV12-5; D: .; CDR3: CASGPNRGLDIQYF; DNA: TGTGCTAGTGGTCCCAACAGAGGCCTGGACATTCAGTACTTC
size: .; J: TRBJ1-1; V: TRBV6-1; D: .; CDR3: CASSRGNLRNTEAFF; DNA: TGTGCCAGCAGCCGGGGTAACCTTAGGAACACTGAAGCTTTCTTT
size: .; J: TRBJ2-2; V: TRBV18; D: .; CDR3: CASSPLNFGELFF; DNA: TGTGCCAGCTCGCCACTAAATTTCGGGGAGCTGTTTTTT
size: .; J: TRBJ1-4; V: TRBV4-2; D: TRBD1; CDR3: CASSQESAGGLNEKLFF; DNA: TGTGCCAGCAGCCAAGAGAGCGCAGGGGGCCTTAATGAAAAACTGTTTTTT
size: .; J: TRBJ1-1; V: TRBV5-1; D: .; CDR3: CASSLRGGNTEAFF; DNA: TGCGCCAGCAGCTTGCGGGGAGGGAACACTGAAGCTTTCTTT
size: .; J: TRBJ2-1; V: TRBV30; D: TRBD2; CDR3: CAWNNHGGREGLEQFF; DNA: TGTGCCTGGAATAACCACGGGGGGAGGGAGGGTCTTGAGCAGTTCTTC
size: few; J: TRBJ2-7; V: TRBV21-1; D: .; CDR3: CASSGVVGRRGEQYF; DNA: TGTGCCAGCAGTGGGGTCGTGGGGCGCCGGGGCGAGCAGTACTTC
size: .; J: TRBJ1-1; V: TRBV11-1; D: .; CDR3: CASCSLNTEAFF; DNA: TGTGCCAGCTGCTCGCTAAACACTGAAGCTTTCTTT
size: .; J: TRBJ2-2; V: TRBV7-6; D: TRBD2; CDR3: CASSLGGTANTGELFF; DNA: TGTGCCAGCAGCTTGGGAGGGACGGCGAACACCGGGGAGCTGTTTTTT
size: .; J: TRBJ1-3; V: TRBV4-2; D: .; CDR3: CASSQATGTSGNTIYF; DNA: TGTGCCAGCAGCCAGGCGACAGGAACCTCTGGAAACACCATATATTTT
size: .; J: TRBJ2-3; V: TRBV10-3; D: TRBD1; CDR3: CAAAGPGQGTDTQYF; DNA: TGTGCCGCGGCGGGTCCGGGACAGGGAACAGATACGCAGTATTTT
size: .; J: TRBJ1-5; V: TRBV6-6; D: TRBD1; CDR3: CASGDRELYSNQPQHF; DNA: TGTGCCAGCGGGGACAGGGAGCTGTATAGCAATCAGCCCCAGCATTTT
size: .; J: TRBJ2-1; V: TRBV29-1; D: .; CDR3: CSVEAGLLSSYNEQFF; DNA: TGCAGCGTTGAAGCTGGGCTTTTAAGCTCCTACAATGAGCAGTTCTTC
size: .; J: TRBJ1-5; V: TRBV5-6; D: .; CDR3: CASSLGGIPNQPQHF; DNA: TGTGCCAGCAGCTTGGGGGGGATACCTAATCAGCCCCAGCATTTT
size: .; J: TRBJ1-3; V: TRBV18; D: .; CDR3: CASSLPPTGTIYF; DNA: TGTGCCAGCTCACTACCACCCACGGGAACCATATATTTT
size: .; J: TRBJ2-2; V: TRBV14; D: TRBD1; CDR3: CASSQERTGGWTGELFF; DNA: TGTGCCAGCAGCCAAGAAAGAACAGGGGGCTGGACCGGGGAGCTGTTTTTT
size: .; J: TRBJ1-2; V: TRBV6-5; D: TRBD1; CDR3: CASSYETGALYGYTF; DNA: TGTGCCAGCAGTTACGAGACAGGGGCACTCTATGGCTACACCTTC
size: .; J: TRBJ1-2; V: TRBV7-3; D: TRBD1; CDR3: CASSLTDRGRGYTF; DNA: TGTGCCAGCAGCTTAACGGACAGGGGGCGAGGCTACACCTTC